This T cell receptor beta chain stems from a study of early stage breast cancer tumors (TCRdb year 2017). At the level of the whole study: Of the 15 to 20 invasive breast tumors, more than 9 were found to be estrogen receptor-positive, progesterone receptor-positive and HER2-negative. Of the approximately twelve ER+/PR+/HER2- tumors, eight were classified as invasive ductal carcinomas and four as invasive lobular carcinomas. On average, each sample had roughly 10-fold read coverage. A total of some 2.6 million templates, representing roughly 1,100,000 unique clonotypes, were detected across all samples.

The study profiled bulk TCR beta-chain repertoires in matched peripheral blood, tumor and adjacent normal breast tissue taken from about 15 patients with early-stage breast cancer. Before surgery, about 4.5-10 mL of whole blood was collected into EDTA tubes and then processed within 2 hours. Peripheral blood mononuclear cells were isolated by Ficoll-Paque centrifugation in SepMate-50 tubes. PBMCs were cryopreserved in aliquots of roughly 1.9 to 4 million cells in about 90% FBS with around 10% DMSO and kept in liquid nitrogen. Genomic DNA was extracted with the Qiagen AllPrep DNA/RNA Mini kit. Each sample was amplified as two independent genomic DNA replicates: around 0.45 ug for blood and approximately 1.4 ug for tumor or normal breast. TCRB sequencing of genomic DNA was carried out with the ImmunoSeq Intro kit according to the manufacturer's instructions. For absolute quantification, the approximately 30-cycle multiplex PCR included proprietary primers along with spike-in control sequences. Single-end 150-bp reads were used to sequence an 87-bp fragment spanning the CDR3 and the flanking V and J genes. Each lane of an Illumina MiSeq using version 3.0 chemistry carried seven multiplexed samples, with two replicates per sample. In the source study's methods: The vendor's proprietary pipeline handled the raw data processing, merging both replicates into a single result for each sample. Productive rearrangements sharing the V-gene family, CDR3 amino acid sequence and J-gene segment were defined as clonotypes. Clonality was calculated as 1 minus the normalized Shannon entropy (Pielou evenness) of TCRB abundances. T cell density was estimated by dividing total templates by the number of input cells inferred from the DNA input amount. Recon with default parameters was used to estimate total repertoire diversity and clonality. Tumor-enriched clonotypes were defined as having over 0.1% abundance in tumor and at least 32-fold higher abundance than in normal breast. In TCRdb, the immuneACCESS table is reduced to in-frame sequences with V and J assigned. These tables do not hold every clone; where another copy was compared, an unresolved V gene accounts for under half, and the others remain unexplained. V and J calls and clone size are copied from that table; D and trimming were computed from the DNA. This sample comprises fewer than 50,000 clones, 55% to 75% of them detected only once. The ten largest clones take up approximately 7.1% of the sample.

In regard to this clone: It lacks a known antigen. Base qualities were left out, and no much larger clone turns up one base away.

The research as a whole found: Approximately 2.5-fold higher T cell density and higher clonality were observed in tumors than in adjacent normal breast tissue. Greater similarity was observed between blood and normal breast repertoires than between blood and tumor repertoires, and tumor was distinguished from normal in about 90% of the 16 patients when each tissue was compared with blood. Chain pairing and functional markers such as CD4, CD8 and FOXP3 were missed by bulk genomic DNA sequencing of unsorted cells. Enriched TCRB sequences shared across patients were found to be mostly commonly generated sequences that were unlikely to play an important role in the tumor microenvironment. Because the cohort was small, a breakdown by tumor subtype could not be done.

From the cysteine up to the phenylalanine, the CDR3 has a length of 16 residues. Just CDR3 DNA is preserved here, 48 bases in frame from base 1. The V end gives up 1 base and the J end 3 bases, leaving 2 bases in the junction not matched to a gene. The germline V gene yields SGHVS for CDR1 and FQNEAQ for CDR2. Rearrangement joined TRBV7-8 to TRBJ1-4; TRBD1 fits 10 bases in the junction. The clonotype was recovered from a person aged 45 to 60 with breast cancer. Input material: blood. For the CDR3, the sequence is CASSLVGTGANEKLFF. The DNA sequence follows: TGTGCCAGCAGCTTAGTAGGGACAGGGGCTAATGAAAAACTGTTTTTT.